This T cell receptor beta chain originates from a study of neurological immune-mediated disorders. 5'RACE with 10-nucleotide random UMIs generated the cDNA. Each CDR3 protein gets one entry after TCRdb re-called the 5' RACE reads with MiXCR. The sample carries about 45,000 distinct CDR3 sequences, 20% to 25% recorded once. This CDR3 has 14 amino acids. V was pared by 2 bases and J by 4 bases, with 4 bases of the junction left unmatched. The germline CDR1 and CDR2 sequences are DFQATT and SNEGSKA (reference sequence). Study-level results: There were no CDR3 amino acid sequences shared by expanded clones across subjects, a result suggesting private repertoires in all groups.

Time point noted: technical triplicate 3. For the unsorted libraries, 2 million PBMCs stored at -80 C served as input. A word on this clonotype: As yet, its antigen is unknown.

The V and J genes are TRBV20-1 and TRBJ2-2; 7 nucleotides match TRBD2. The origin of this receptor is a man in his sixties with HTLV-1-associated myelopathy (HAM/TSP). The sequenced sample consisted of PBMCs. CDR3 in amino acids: CSARPSGTTGELFF. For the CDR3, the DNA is TGCAGTGCTAGACCAAGCGGGACCACCGGGGAGCTGTTTTTT.